This record concerns one T cell receptor beta chain sequence. Sequenced by immunoSEQ multiplex PCR; TCRdb stores in-frame clones only, minus some. The repertoire holds roughly 83,000 clones, with about 92% as singletons. The V and J ends lost 3 bases and 5 bases respectively, with 20 bases between them. This CDR3 spans 16 amino acids. In germline, CDR1 is KGHSH, CDR2 LQKENI. This specimen comes from a study of technical replicates of blood from several donors. This clonotype was obtained from a human donor in good health. Sample: T cells isolated from PBMCs. The chain couples TRBV18 to TRBJ2-7; D gene ambiguous. This CDR3 is CASSPTGGQLAHEQYF. The CDR3 region has the DNA TGTGCCAGCTCACCCACCGGCGGTCAGTTGGCCCACGAGCAGTACTTC.